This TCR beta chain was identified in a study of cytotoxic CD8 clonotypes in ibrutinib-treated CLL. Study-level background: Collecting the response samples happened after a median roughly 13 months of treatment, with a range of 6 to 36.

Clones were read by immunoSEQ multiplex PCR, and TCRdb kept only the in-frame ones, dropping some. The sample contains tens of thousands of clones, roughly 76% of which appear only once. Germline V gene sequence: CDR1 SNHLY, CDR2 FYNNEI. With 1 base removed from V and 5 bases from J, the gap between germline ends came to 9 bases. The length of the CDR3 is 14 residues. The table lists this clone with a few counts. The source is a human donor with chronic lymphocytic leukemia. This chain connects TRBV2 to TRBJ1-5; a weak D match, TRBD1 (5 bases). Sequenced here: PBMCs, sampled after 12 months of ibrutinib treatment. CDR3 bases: TGTGCCAGCAGTGAAGGACAGCCTTATCAGCCCCAGCATTTT. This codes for CASSEGQPYQPQHF. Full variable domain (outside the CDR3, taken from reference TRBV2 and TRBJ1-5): EPEVTQTPSHQVTQMGQEVILRCVPISNHLYFYWYRQILGQKVEFLVSFYNNEISEKSEIFDDQFSVERPDGSNFTLKIRSTKLEDSAMYFCASSEGQPYQPQHFGDGTRLSIL.